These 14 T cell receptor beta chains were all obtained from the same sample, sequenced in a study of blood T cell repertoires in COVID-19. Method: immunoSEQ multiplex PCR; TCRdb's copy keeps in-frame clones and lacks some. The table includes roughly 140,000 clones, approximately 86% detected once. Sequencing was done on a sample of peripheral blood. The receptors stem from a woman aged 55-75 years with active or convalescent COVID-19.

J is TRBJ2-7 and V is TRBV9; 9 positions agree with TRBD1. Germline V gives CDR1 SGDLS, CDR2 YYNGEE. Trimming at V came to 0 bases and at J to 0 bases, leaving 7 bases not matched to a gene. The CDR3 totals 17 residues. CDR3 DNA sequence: TGTGCCAGCAGCGTAGGGGACAGGGTATGGAGCTCCTACGAGCAGTACTTC. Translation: CASSVGDRVWSSYEQYF.

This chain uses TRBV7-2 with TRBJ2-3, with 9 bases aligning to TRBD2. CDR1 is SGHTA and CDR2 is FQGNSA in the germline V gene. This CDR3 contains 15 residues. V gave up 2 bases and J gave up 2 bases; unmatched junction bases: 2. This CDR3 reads CASSLQRGATDTQYF. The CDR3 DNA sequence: TGTGCCAGCAGCTTACAGCGGGGGGCCACAGATACGCAGTATTTT.

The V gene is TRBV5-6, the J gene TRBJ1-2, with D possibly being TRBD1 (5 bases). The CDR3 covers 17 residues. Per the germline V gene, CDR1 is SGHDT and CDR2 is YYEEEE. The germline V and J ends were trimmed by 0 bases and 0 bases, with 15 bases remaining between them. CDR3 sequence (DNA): TGTGCCAGCAGCTTGGGGGGCCGGACGGGTTCTAACTATGGCTACACCTTC. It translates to CASSLGGRTGSNYGYTF.

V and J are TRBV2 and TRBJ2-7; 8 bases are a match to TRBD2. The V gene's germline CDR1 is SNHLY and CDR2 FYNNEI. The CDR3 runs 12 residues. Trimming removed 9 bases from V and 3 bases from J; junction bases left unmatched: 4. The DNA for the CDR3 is TGTGCCAGTCAGCGGGAGAGCTACGAGCAGTACTTC. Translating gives CASQRESYEQYF.

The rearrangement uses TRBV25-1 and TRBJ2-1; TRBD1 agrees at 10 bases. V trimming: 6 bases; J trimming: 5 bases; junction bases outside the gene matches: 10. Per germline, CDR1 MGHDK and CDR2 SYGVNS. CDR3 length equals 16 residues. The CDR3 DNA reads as TGTGCCAGCAGGGGTTCACCGGGACAGGGGAACAATGAGCAGTTCTTC. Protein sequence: CASRGSPGQGNNEQFF.

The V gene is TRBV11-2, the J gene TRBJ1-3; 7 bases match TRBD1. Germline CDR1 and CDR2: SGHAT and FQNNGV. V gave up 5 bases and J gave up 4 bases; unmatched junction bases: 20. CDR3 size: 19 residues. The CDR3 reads CASSPIIGQVTVGGNTIYF. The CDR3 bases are TGTGCCAGCAGCCCCATAATAGGACAGGTCACTGTCGGCGGAAACACCATATATTTT.

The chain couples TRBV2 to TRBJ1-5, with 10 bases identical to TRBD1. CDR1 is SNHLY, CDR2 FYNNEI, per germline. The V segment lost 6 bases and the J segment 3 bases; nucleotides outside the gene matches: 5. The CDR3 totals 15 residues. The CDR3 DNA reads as TGTGCCAGCAGCTCCGGGACAGGGGCCAATCAGCCCCAGCATTTT. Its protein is CASSSGTGANQPQHF.

The CDR3 sequence: CATSSRIPNTGELFF. The CDR3 nucleotides read TGTGCCACCAGCTCGCGGATTCCGAACACCGGGGAGCTGTTTTTT. This chain uses TRBV15 with TRBJ2-2; D remains unclear. V lost 5 bases and J lost 0, with 10 bases in between. CDR1 LNHNV and CDR2 YYDKDF come from the germline V gene (reference sequence). This CDR3 contains 15 residues.

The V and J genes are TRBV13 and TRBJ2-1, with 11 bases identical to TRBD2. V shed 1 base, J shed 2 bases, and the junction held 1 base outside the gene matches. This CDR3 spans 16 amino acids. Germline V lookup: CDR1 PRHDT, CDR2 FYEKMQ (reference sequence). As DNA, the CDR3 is TGTGCCAGCAGCTTAGTAGCGGGGGGGCCCTACAATGAGCAGTTCTTC. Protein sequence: CASSLVAGGPYNEQFF.

The CDR3 sequence is CSAPRGNTIYF. In nucleotides, the CDR3 is TGCAGTGCTCCCCGGGGAAACACCATATATTTT. J is TRBJ1-3 and V is TRBV20-1; D not resolved. V was pared by 5 bases and J by 4 bases, with 6 bases between. The germline CDR1 and CDR2 sequences are DFQATT and SNEGSKA (reference sequence). This CDR3 has 11 residues.

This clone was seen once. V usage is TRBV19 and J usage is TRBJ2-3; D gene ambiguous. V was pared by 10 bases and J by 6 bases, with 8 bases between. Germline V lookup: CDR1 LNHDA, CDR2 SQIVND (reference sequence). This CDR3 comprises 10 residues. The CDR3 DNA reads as TGTGCCACCCGGTTGGATACGCAGTATTTT. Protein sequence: CATRLDTQYF.

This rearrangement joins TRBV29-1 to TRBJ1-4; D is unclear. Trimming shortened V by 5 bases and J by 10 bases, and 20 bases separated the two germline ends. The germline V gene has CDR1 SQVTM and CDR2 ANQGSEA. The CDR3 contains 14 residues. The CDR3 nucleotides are TGCAGCGTTCTGTCTCGTGATTCCAACGGAAAACTGTTTTTT. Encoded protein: CSVLSRDSNGKLFF.

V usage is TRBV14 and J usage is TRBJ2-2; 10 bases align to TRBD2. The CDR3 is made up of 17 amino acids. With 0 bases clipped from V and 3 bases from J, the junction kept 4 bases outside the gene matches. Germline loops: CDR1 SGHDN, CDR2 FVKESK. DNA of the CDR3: TGTGCCAGCAGCCAAGATATGACTAGCGGGTACACCGGGGAGCTGTTTTTT. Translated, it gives CASSQDMTSGYTGELFF.

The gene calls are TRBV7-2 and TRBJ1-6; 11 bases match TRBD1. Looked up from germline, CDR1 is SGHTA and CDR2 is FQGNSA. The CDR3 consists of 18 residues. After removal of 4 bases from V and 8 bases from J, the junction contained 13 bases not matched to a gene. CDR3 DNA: TGTGCCAGCAGCTCCATTCGGGACAGGGGGTTTCTCGATTCACCCCTCCACTTT. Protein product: CASSSIRDRGFLDSPLHF.